These 26 T cell receptor beta chains share one sample of origin, sequenced in a study of blood T cells in healthy people across ages. Using a J-beta primer mix together with a sample-barcoded 5' primer, a second PCR was run for about 7 to 12 cycles. TCRdb itself ran the 5' RACE reads through MiXCR, one entry per CDR3 protein. The data show 1.5 million to 2 million distinct CDR3 sequences, roughly 30% seen once. The sample consisted of blood. The receptors originated from a woman younger than 45 in good health.

This clonotype was seen more than once but under ten times. The chain has TRBV11-2 and TRBJ2-5, with TRBD2 identical over 7 bases. The end of the DNA is better explained by TRBJ2-7, so the J call may be wrong. This CDR3 spans 15 amino acids. Germline V gene data show CDR1 as SGHAT and CDR2 as FQNNGV. The CDR3 protein is CASSHGLGSGYEQYF. The DNA of the CDR3 is TGTGCCAGCAGCCACGGACTAGGGAGTGGATACGAGCAGTACTTC.

This clonotype has a handful of counts. This rearrangement joins TRBV5-1 to TRBJ2-3; TRBD2 agrees at 9 bases. V dropped 0 bases and J dropped 5; count of bases not matched to a gene: 10. CDR1 is SGHRS and CDR2 is YFSETQ in the germline V gene. There are 17 residues in the CDR3. CDR3 protein: CASSLEGSGRMGDTQYF. Here the CDR3 DNA reads TGCGCCAGCAGCTTGGAAGGGAGCGGGAGGATGGGAGATACGCAGTATTTT.

This clonotype was seen a few times. The chain carries TRBV12-3 or TRBV12-4 and TRBJ1-3; D is uncertain. Trimming pared 3 bases from V and 0 bases from J, leaving 12 bases between. The CDR3 extends over 16 amino acids. CDR3 DNA: TGTGCCAGCAGTTTGCCTAGGGCGCGCTCTGGAAACACCATATATTTT. This codes for CASSLPRARSGNTIYF.

This clonotype was seen ten or more times. This chain joins TRBV12-3 or TRBV12-4 and TRBJ2-7, with 12 bases matching TRBD2. V shed 5 bases, J shed 3 bases, and the junction held 5 bases outside the gene matches. The CDR3 spans 15 residues. The chain's CDR3 is CASSRLAGDNYEQYF. Here the CDR3 DNA reads TGTGCCAGCAGTCGACTAGCGGGGGATAACTACGAGCAGTACTTC.

This clonotype was detected a few times. The CDR3 DNA is TGTGCCAGCAGCCCCTCCGGGACTGTAGGCACAGATACGCAGTATTTT. Protein product: CASSPSGTVGTDTQYF. V and J are TRBV7-8 and TRBJ2-3; maybe TRBD2 (6 bases). The CDR3 runs to 16 residues. V lost 5 bases, J lost 1 base, and 16 bases lay in between. Germline V gene lookup returns CDR1 SGHVS and CDR2 FQNEAQ.

Note on this clonotype: It may be a read error: a sequence one base away is much more abundant. The chain uses TRBV24-1 and TRBJ2-1; TRBD2 matches at 7 bases. The better agreement between TRBJ2-7 and the DNA end casts doubt on the J call. The germline CDR1 and CDR2 sequences are KGHDR and SFDVKD. The CDR3 spans 14 residues. The CDR3, as DNA: TGTGCCACCAGTGACCCGGGCGGGGGAAATGAGCAGTACTTC. Residues: CATSDPGGGNEQYF.

This clonotype was found many times. The rearrangement links TRBV7-2 to TRBJ2-7, with 15 bases fitting TRBD2. Germline lookup yields CDR1 SGHTA and CDR2 FQGNSA. V trimming: 5 bases; J trimming: 2 bases; junction bases outside the gene matches: 7. The length of the CDR3 is 17 residues. CDR3 DNA sequence: TGTGCCAGCAGCGAGCCGGGACTAGCGGGAGGCGCCTACGAGCAGTACTTC. Amino acid sequence: CASSEPGLAGGAYEQYF.

Turning to this clonotype: It may be a read error: a sequence one base away is much more abundant. The rearrangement joins TRBV7-2 to TRBJ2-3; possibly TRBD1 or TRBD2 for D (5 bases each). Germline values: CDR1 SGHTA, CDR2 FQGNSA. The CDR3 runs to 16 residues. In DNA form, the CDR3 reads TGTGCCAGCAGCTTATGGGGGAGATCCAGCACAGATTCGCAGTATTTT. Translated: CASSLWGRSSTDSQYF.

The chain combines TRBV27 with TRBJ2-4; maybe TRBD1 (6 bases). V lost 6 bases and J lost 13, with 19 bases in between. Germline V gene sequence: CDR1 MNHEY, CDR2 SMNVEV (reference sequence). The CDR3 has 13 amino acids. CDR3 nucleotide sequence: TGTGCCAGCAGGGCCGTACAGGGATGGGAGCAGTACTTC. Protein: CASRAVQGWEQYF.

This chain's CDR3 is CSVELAAGTQYF. The DNA of the CDR3 is TGCAGCGTTGAACTTGCGGCTGGGACCCAGTACTTC. The rearrangement uses TRBV29-1 and TRBJ2-5; D unclear. The CDR3 consists of 12 residues. Germline CDR1 is SQVTM and CDR2 is ANQGSEA. Trimming pared 2 bases from V and 7 bases from J, leaving 11 bases between.

CDR3 sequence reads: CSGELSHTEAFF. For the CDR3, the DNA is TGCAGCGGCGAGCTCAGTCACACTGAAGCTTTCTTT. The genes are TRBV29-1 and TRBJ1-1; unclear D gene. This CDR3 spans 12 amino acids. The V end was cut by 7 bases, the J end by 3 bases, with 12 bases between. The germline CDR1 and CDR2 sequences are SQVTM and ANQGSEA.

This clonotype was found once. The chain uses TRBV12-3 or TRBV12-4 and TRBJ2-5, with TRBD2 matching 8 bases. The CDR3 extends over 15 amino acids. J lost 11 bases, V lost 6 bases, and 17 bases had no gene match. Here the CDR3 reads CASRGTGGHNNEQYF. Written as DNA, the CDR3 is TGTGCCAGCAGAGGAACGGGGGGGCATAACAATGAGCAGTACTTC.

V gene TRBV5-1 combines with J gene TRBJ2-2, with TRBD2 identical over 7 bases. This CDR3 spans 14 amino acids. CDR1 and CDR2 from the germline V gene are SGHRS and YFSETQ. V lost 0 bases and J lost 7; bases outside the gene matches: 3. The CDR3 coding sequence is TGCGCCAGCAGCTTGGACCCTAGCGGCGGGGAGCTGTTTTTT. It is translated as CASSLDPSGGELFF. Based on the CDR3 plus reference TRBV5-1 and TRBJ2-2, the full variable domain is KAGVTQTPRYLIKTRGQQVTLSCSPISGHRSVSWYQQTPGQGLQFLFEYFSETQRNKGNFPGRFSGRQFSNSRSEMNVSTLELGDSALYLCASSLDPSGGELFFGEGSRLTVL.

V is TRBV5-1 and J is TRBJ1-2; 9 positions match TRBD1. Germline-derived CDR1 and CDR2 are SGHRS and YFSETQ. The CDR3 is 15 residues long. V shed 0 bases and J 1 base; nucleotides not matched to a gene: 1. This CDR3 reads CASSLGTGVNYGYTF. For the CDR3, the DNA is TGCGCCAGCAGCTTGGGGACAGGGGTTAACTATGGCTACACCTTC. The full variable domain, with the rest looked up from reference TRBV5-1 and TRBJ1-2, is KAGVTQTPRYLIKTRGQQVTLSCSPISGHRSVSWYQQTPGQGLQFLFEYFSETQRNKGNFPGRFSGRQFSNSRSEMNVSTLELGDSALYLCASSLGTGVNYGYTFGSGTRLTVV.

This clonotype was seen repeatedly, ten times or more. The chain links TRBV11-3 to TRBJ2-5, with 9 bases matching TRBD2. The assigned J gene may be wrong: the sequence end matches TRBJ2-7 better. The CDR3 runs to 15 residues. CDR1 SGHNT and CDR2 YENEEA come from the germline V gene. The CDR3 DNA reads as TGTGCCAGCAGCTTAGCGGCTAGCGGGGCCCACGAGCAGTACTTC. It is translated as CASSLAASGAHEQYF.

The rearrangement uses TRBV11-2 and TRBJ2-2; D not resolved. Trimming stripped 1 base from V and 0 bases from J, with 9 bases between. CDR3 length equals 16 residues. Germline V gives CDR1 SGHAT, CDR2 FQNNGV. Written as DNA, the CDR3 is TGTGCCAGCAGCTTAGCTCTGCGGCCGAACACCGGGGAGCTGTTTTTT. Translating gives CASSLALRPNTGELFF.

The V call is TRBV7-9, the J call TRBJ2-4; TRBD2 agrees at 8 bases. The J call is doubtful: the DNA matches TRBJ2-7 better. Per the germline V gene, CDR1 is SEHNR and CDR2 is FQNEAQ (reference sequence). The CDR3 runs 14 residues. CDR3 nucleotides: TGTGCCAGCAGCTCTGGGACTAGAGCTTACGAGCAGTACTTC. Translating gives CASSSGTRAYEQYF.

On this clonotype: A much larger clone differs from this one at a single base, so this may be a read error. The chain combines TRBV5-1 with TRBJ2-3, with 7 bases aligning to TRBD1. This CDR3 is built from 15 residues. Germline assignment: CDR1 SGHRS and CDR2 YFSETQ. The CDR3 nucleotides read TGCGCCAGCAGCTTCGGGGACAGAAGCATAGATACGCAGTATTTT. Encoded protein: CASSFGDRSIDTQYF.

This clonotype showed up many times. As DNA, the CDR3 is TGTGCCATCAGCAAGGACATGAACACTGAAGCTTTCTTT. This codes for CAISKDMNTEAFF. V is TRBV10-3 and J is TRBJ1-1, with a weak D call TRBD1 (5 bases). Germline-derived CDR1 and CDR2 are ENHRY and SYGVKD. The CDR3 sequence is 13 residues long. Trimming took off 6 bases at V and 0 bases at J, with 8 bases between the two ends.

This rearrangement joins TRBV6-2 or TRBV6-3 to TRBJ2-5; TRBD2 matches at 9 bases. The V and J ends lost 2 bases and 12 bases, in that order; junction bases with no gene match: 7. The CDR3 loop spans 13 amino acids. Germline V gene data show CDR1 as MNHEY and CDR2 as SVGEGT. CDR3 DNA: TGTGCCAGCAGTTACGCCGGACTAGCGATGGAGTACTTC. This gives the protein CASSYAGLAMEYF.

V and J are TRBV7-2 and TRBJ2-4; D is tentatively TRBD1 or TRBD2 (5 bases each). Per the germline V gene, CDR1 is SGHTA and CDR2 is FQGNSA. There are 15 residues in the CDR3. The V end was cut by 1 base, the J end by 13 bases, with 20 bases between. The CDR3 DNA reads as TGTGCCAGCAGCTTAGGCGTGGGGGACCTCAATGAGCAGTACTTC. Translated: CASSLGVGDLNEQYF. Combining the CDR3 with reference TRBV7-2 and TRBJ2-4 gives the whole variable domain GAGVSQSPSNKVTEKGKDVELRCDPISGHTALYWYRQSLGQGLEFLIYFQGNSAPDKSGLPSDRFSAERTGGSVSTLTIQRTQQEDSAVYLCASSLGVGDLNEQYFGAGTRLSVL.

The chain employs TRBV20-1 and TRBJ2-1; TRBD2 aligns across 12 bases. Per germline, CDR1 DFQATT and CDR2 SNEGSKA (reference sequence). V was pared by 8 bases and J by 5 bases, with 13 bases of the junction left unmatched. The CDR3 totals 16 residues. CDR3 DNA: TGCAGTTGGTGGCTAGCGGGAGGGCAGGTTAACAATGAGCAGTTCTTC. The encoded protein is CSWWLAGGQVNNEQFF.

This clonotype was observed at least ten times. The rearrangement joins TRBV20-1 to TRBJ2-5, with TRBD1 identical over 8 bases. The V gene's germline CDR1 is DFQATT and CDR2 SNEGSKA (reference sequence). This CDR3 spans 16 amino acids. After removal of 4 bases from V and 2 bases from J, the junction contained 12 bases not matched to a gene. The CDR3 loop reads CSATPGQANPQETQYF. The DNA for the CDR3 is TGCAGTGCTACTCCGGGACAGGCAAATCCACAAGAGACCCAGTACTTC.

Details on this clonotype: The junction departs from germline at one end; a sequencing error may be responsible. The chain uses TRBV6-2 or TRBV6-3 and TRBJ2-7; TRBD2 matches 9 bases. Germline values: CDR1 MNHEY, CDR2 SVGEGT. The CDR3 is 18 residues long. The CDR3 nucleotides read TGTGCCAGCCGTCTTCCCACACTTGGACTAGCGTCTCCCTACGGGCAGTACTTC. Residues: CASRLPTLGLASPYGQYF.

There are many counts of this clonotype. At one of its ends the junction is not consistent with the germline gene, which may arise from a read error. This sequence joins TRBV5-1 and TRBJ2-5; the D gene is possibly TRBD2 (7 bases). Germline V gene data show CDR1 as SGHRS and CDR2 as YFSETQ. CDR3 length: 15 amino acids. In DNA form, the CDR3 reads TGCGCCACCAGCGGAGGCCGGGGGGCGGCAGAGACCCAGTACTTC. Its translation is CATSGGRGAAETQYF.

This clonotype has a single count. V usage is TRBV5-1 and J usage is TRBJ1-3; D gene ambiguous. This CDR3 region has 15 residues. Trimming removed 0 bases from V and 4 bases from J, with 11 bases in between. The germline CDR1 and CDR2 sequences are SGHRS and YFSETQ. DNA of the CDR3: TGCGCCAGCAGCTTGGCCAGCCGGCGCGGAAACACCATATATTTT. It specifies CASSLASRRGNTIYF.